This T cell receptor (beta chain) was sequenced in a study of CD8 T cells in ankylosing spondylitis. Study-level points and caveats: Disease-associated clones were reportedly significantly overrepresented in matched ankylosing spondylitis synovial fluid. Seemingly distinctive of ankylosing spondylitis blood was a TCR beta motif formed by eight highly homologous variants. Within peripheral blood, clones linked to disease were CD8+ and relatively rare. Reactive arthritis synovial fluid and blood were previously reported to contain some motif variants.

Making use of molecular barcodes, quantitative 5'-RACE generated TCR beta libraries. TCRdb re-derived calls from the 5' RACE reads in MiXCR, one entry per CDR3 protein. Here the sample spans about 840,000 distinct CDR3 sequences, over 9.5% being singletons. The CDR3 covers 14 residues. Per the germline V gene, CDR1 is SGHTA and CDR2 is FQGNSA. Trimming pared 0 bases from V and 5 bases from J, leaving 10 bases between. For this clonotype: What it binds is unknown.

Source material: blood, either unsorted or a sorted T cell fraction (not recorded which). This TCR was recovered from a male donor with ankylosing spondylitis. The chain combines TRBV7-2 with TRBJ2-5; D is possibly TRBD2 (6 bases). DNA for the CDR3: TGTGCCAGCAGCTTAGCGGTTGGGAGGGAGACCCAGTACTTC. Its protein product is CASSLAVGRETQYF.